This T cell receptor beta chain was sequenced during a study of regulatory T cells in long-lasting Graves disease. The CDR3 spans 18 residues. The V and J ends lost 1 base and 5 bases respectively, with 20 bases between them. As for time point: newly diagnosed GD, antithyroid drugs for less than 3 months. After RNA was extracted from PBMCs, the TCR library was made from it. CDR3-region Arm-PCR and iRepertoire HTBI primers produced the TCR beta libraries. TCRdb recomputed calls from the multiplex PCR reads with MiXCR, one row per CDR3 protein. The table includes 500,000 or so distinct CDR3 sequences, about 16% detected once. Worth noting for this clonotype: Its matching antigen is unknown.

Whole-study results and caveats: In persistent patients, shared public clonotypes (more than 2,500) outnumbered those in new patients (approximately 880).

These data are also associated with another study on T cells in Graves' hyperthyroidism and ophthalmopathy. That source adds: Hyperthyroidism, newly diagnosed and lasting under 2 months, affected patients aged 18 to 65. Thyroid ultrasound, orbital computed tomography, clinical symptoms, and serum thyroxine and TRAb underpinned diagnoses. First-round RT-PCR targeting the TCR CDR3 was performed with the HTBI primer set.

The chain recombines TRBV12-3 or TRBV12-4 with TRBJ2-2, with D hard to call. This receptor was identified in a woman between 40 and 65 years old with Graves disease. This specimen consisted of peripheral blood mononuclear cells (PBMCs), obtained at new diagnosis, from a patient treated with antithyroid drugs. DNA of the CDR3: TGTGCCAGCAGTTTAGGGGGAATTTTGGGTGCCGTAACCGGGGAGCTGTTTTTT. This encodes CASSLGGILGAVTGELFF.